What follows describes a single TCR beta chain. This table comes from immunoSEQ multiplex PCR, and its TCRdb copy is limited to in-frame clones, with some not included. The sample lists fewer than 90,000 clones, 86% occurring once. CDR3 length: 13 residues. Unmatched junction bases numbered 3, after V lost 10 bases and J lost 3 bases. Germline V CDR1 and CDR2: ENHRY, SYGVKD. The sample is drawn from a study of cytotoxic CD8 clonotypes in ibrutinib-treated CLL. The sample was PBMCs, taken before ibrutinib treatment. The sequence came from a human donor with chronic lymphocytic leukemia. The chain combines TRBV10-3 with TRBJ2-3; TRBD2 matches at 11 bases. CDR3 sequence: CASRTSGTDTQYF. In DNA, the CDR3 is TGTGCCAGCCGGACTAGCGGGACAGATACGCAGTATTTT.